This is a list of T cell receptor beta chains from one sample in a study of blood T cell repertoires in COVID-19. Some clones are missing from TCRdb's copy, which holds only in-frame ones; the method was immunoSEQ multiplex PCR. The table records approximately 220,000 clones, approximately 87% of them present only once. Material: peripheral blood. These receptors were obtained from a woman aged 45 to 65 with acute or convalescent COVID-19. The CDR3 runs from the conserved cysteine through the conserved F or W. The D gene is left open where the match is weak. Rows may omit the clone size; those that give it use once, few, many or a size class.

CDR3 length,V gene,clone size,D gene,J gene,CDR3 DNA,CDR3 protein
14,TRBV10-1,NA,NA,TRBJ2-3,TGCGCCAGCAGTGCAGGCAGCCGCACAGATACGCAGTATTTT,CASSAGSRTDTQYF
15,TRBV7-6,NA,TRBD2,TRBJ2-7,TGTGCCAGCAGCCCACCGGGACTAGGGGACTACGAGCAGTACTTC,CASSPPGLGDYEQYF
16,TRBV2,NA,TRBD1,TRBJ2-3,TGTGCCAGCAGTGAATCCCAGGCAGGGGGCGCAGATACGCAGTATTTT,CASSESQAGGADTQYF
17,TRBV5-1,NA,NA,TRBJ1-6,TGCGCCAGCAGCCCTACCGGGGGGGCTGCCCTTAATTCACCCCTCCACTTT,CASSPTGGAALNSPLHF
13,TRBV12-3/TRBV12-4,NA,TRBD1,TRBJ1-2,TGTGCCAGCAGTCTACTCAGGGGGCAGGGCTACACCTTC,CASSLLRGQGYTF
11,TRBV20-1,NA,NA,TRBJ1-1,TGCAGCCATCAAGGGGGCACTGAAGCTTTCTTT,CSHQGGTEAFF
14,TRBV7-9,NA,TRBD2,TRBJ2-5,TGTGCCAGCAGCTTAATCGGGGGGGTTGAGACCCAGTACTTC,CASSLIGGVETQYF
17,TRBV29-1,few,TRBD1,TRBJ1-3,TGCAGCTGTTCCGGGACAGGGGGCCTTAGCTCTGGAAACACCATATATTTT,CSCSGTGGLSSGNTIYF
14,TRBV19,NA,NA,TRBJ2-5,TGTGCCAGTAGTATTGCAGGGGTGGAAGAGACCCAGTACTTC,CASSIAGVEETQYF
15,TRBV7-9,NA,TRBD1,TRBJ1-6,TGTGCCAGCAGCACACAGACAGGGACAAATTCACCCCTCCACTTT,CASSTQTGTNSPLHF
15,TRBV19,NA,NA,TRBJ2-5,TGTGCCAGTAGTCCCATCCTACAGGGCTCGGAGACCCAGTACTTC,CASSPILQGSETQYF
16,TRBV19,NA,NA,TRBJ1-5,TGTGCCAGTAGTATAGATTTGTCCAGGGGAAGACAGCCCCAGCATTTT,CASSIDLSRGRQPQHF
16,TRBV6-1,NA,NA,TRBJ2-2,TGTGCCAGCAGTGAGGACTACCTTCAGAACACCGGGGAGCTGTTTTTT,CASSEDYLQNTGELFF
14,TRBV7-2,NA,TRBD2,TRBJ2-7,TGTGCCAGCCGCCCGACGGGGAGGGACTACGAGCAGTACTTC,CASRPTGRDYEQYF
14,TRBV6-2/TRBV6-3,NA,TRBD1,TRBJ1-2,TGTGCCAGCAGTGAGACGGACAGGGACTATGGCTACACCTTC,CASSETDRDYGYTF
12,TRBV27,NA,NA,TRBJ2-3,TGTGCCAGTGGAGGCGGGGCAGATACGCAGTATTTT,CASGGGADTQYF
15,TRBV5-4,NA,TRBD2,TRBJ2-3,TGTGCCAGCAGCTTCGGGGGGGGGAGCACAGATACGCAGTATTTT,CASSFGGGSTDTQYF
15,TRBV11-2,NA,TRBD2,TRBJ2-5,TGTGCCAGCAGCTTTAGCGGGAGTGAAGGAGAGACCCAGTACTTC,CASSFSGSEGETQYF
15,TRBV28,NA,TRBD2,TRBJ2-2,TGTGCCAGCAGTTTTCCTAGCGGGGAAATGGGGGAGCTGTTTTTT,CASSFPSGEMGELFF
15,TRBV25-1,NA,TRBD1,TRBJ1-1,TGTGCCAGCAGTGCCTGGACAGGATTGAACACTGAAGCTTTCTTT,CASSAWTGLNTEAFF
13,TRBV21-1,NA,NA,TRBJ1-1,TGTGCCAGCAGCAGTACAGGGAACACTGAAGCTTTCTTT,CASSSTGNTEAFF
14,TRBV15,NA,NA,TRBJ1-4,TGTGCCACCAGCAGAGAACGGGGTGGGGAAAAACTGTTTTTT,CATSRERGGEKLFF
16,TRBV24-1,NA,TRBD1,TRBJ2-2,TGTGCCACCAGTGAGGCCGGGACAGCGAACACCGGGGAGCTGTTTTTT,CATSEAGTANTGELFF
13,TRBV7-9,NA,NA,TRBJ1-2,TGTGCCAGCAGCTTACCTGCGGACTATGGCTACACCTTC,CASSLPADYGYTF
15,TRBV6-5,NA,NA,TRBJ2-2,TGTGCCAGCAGGCGGTACAGGGAACGGTCCGGGGAGCTGTTTTTT,CASRRYRERSGELFF
16,TRBV19,NA,TRBD1,TRBJ2-7,TGTGCCAGTACCCGGACAGGGAGGACGCCTCTCTACGAGCAGTACTTC,CASTRTGRTPLYEQYF
17,TRBV6-2/TRBV6-3,NA,TRBD1,TRBJ1-5,TGTGCCAGCAGTTATCCGGGACAGGGTTCACTGGTTCAGCCCCAGCATTTT,CASSYPGQGSLVQPQHF
14,TRBV7-8,once,NA,TRBJ1-4,TGTGCCAGCAGCAGGACAGTTGGGAGTGAAAAACTGTTTTTT,CASSRTVGSEKLFF
13,TRBV7-2,NA,TRBD2,TRBJ2-1,TGTGCCACTGGGACTAGCGGATACAATGAGCAGTTCTTC,CATGTSGYNEQFF
14,TRBV5-1,NA,NA,TRBJ2-5,TGCGCCAGCAGCCGTACCGGAGGGTTAGAGACCCAGTACTTC,CASSRTGGLETQYF
15,TRBV19,NA,TRBD2,TRBJ2-1,TGTGCCAGTAGTATACGGGAGGCGACCCACAATGAGCAGTTCTTC,CASSIREATHNEQFF
15,TRBV7-2,NA,TRBD2,TRBJ2-5,TGTGCCAGCAGCTTGCGACTAGCGGGAGAAGAGACCCAGTACTTC,CASSLRLAGEETQYF
15,TRBV10-3,NA,NA,TRBJ2-7,TGTGCCATCAGTCCCGGGCCTAGCAACCCCTACGAGCAGTACTTC,CAISPGPSNPYEQYF
13,TRBV2,NA,NA,TRBJ1-6,TGTGCCAGCAGTGAACGAGAGTATTCACCCCTCCACTTT,CASSEREYSPLHF
15,TRBV9,NA,TRBD1,TRBJ1-2,TGTGCCAGCAGCTTTTCCTGGACAGGCAACTATGGCTACACCTTC,CASSFSWTGNYGYTF
15,TRBV19,NA,TRBD1,TRBJ1-2,TGTGCCAGTAGTCCCTACAGGGGAACCGGCTATGGCTACACCTTC,CASSPYRGTGYGYTF
14,TRBV19,NA,TRBD1,TRBJ2-7,TGTGCCAGTGGTTGGACAGGGGACTCGGACGAGCAGTACTTC,CASGWTGDSDEQYF
13,TRBV7-2,NA,TRBD1,TRBJ2-7,TGTGCCAGCAGCCTGACAGGGGCGACCGAGCAGTACTTC,CASSLTGATEQYF
14,TRBV7-2,NA,TRBD1,TRBJ2-3,TGTGCCAGCAGTAGACAGGGGAACACAGATACGCAGTATTTT,CASSRQGNTDTQYF
16,TRBV18,NA,TRBD1,TRBJ1-3,TGTGCCAGCTCCTCGGGACAGGTCCTCTCTGGAAACACCATATATTTT,CASSSGQVLSGNTIYF
17,TRBV19,NA,TRBD1,TRBJ2-6,TGTGCCAGTAGTACCCCGGGCAGGGGGCCTGGGGCCAACGTCCTGACTTTC,CASSTPGRGPGANVLTF
14,TRBV6-5,NA,TRBD1,TRBJ1-2,TGTGCCAGCCAGGGGGCGCCGTATGAGCATGGCTACACCTTC,CASQGAPYEHGYTF
16,TRBV9,NA,TRBD2,TRBJ2-5,TGTGCCAGCAGCGCAGCCCCGCGGGGGGGCCAAGAGACCCAGTACTTC,CASSAAPRGGQETQYF
14,TRBV6-6,NA,TRBD1,TRBJ2-3,TGTGCCAGCAGTTCTGCGCAGGGGGATGGTACGCAGTATTTT,CASSSAQGDGTQYF
11,TRBV20-1,NA,TRBD2,TRBJ2-4,TGCAGTGTCCGGGGAGGGAACATTCAGTACTTC,CSVRGGNIQYF
18,TRBV19,NA,TRBD1,TRBJ1-4,TGTGCCAGTAGTATAGGGGCAGGGGGCGCATCGACTAATGAAAAACTGTTTTTT,CASSIGAGGASTNEKLFF
14,TRBV5-6,NA,NA,TRBJ1-5,TGTGCCAGCAGCTTGGGGGGGGTACATCAGCCCCAGCATTTT,CASSLGGVHQPQHF
16,TRBV11-2,NA,TRBD1,TRBJ2-5,TGTGCCAGCAGCCGTTGGGACAGGGGATCTAGGGAGACCCAGTACTTC,CASSRWDRGSRETQYF
15,TRBV7-9,NA,NA,TRBJ2-3,TGTGCCAGCAGCCCCCAGGCCTACCCTACAGATACGCAGTATTTT,CASSPQAYPTDTQYF
15,TRBV5-6,NA,TRBD1,TRBJ2-2,TGTGCCAGCAGCACAGGGGTTCTTAGTCCCGGGGAGCTGTTTTTT,CASSTGVLSPGELFF
14,TRBV3-1/TRBV3-2,NA,TRBD1,TRBJ2-3,TGTGCCAGCAGCCTCAGGACAGGAGTGGATACGCAGTATTTT,CASSLRTGVDTQYF
15,TRBV11-2,NA,TRBD2,TRBJ2-2,TGTGCCAGCAGCTTAGATGGGAGGGGAACCGGGGAGCTGTTTTTT,CASSLDGRGTGELFF
14,TRBV7-8,NA,NA,TRBJ2-7,TGTGCCAGCAGCTTCCAACGGGGGTATTACGAGCAGTACTTC,CASSFQRGYYEQYF
12,TRBV7-9,NA,NA,TRBJ1-1,TGTGCCAGCAGCTACAAGAACACTGAAGCTTTCTTT,CASSYKNTEAFF
14,TRBV12-5,once,NA,TRBJ2-7,TGTGCTAGTGGCCCGTCAAGGAGCTCCTACGAGCAGTACTTC,CASGPSRSSYEQYF